A single sample is the source of the 18 T cell receptor delta chains below, sequenced in a study of gamma-delta T cells after stem cell transplantation. TCRdb made new clone calls on the RT-PCR reads using CATT. This table has some 1,500 delta-chain clones, about 20% appearing once. The specimen was gamma-delta T cells. The receptors derive from a human donor. It is not recorded whose cells these are; they may come from a transplant donor.

To note about this clone: One end of the junction does not line up with germline, which may come from a read error. J is TRDJ1 and V is TRDV2; D not resolved. This CDR3 comprises 19 residues. The V gene's germline CDR1 is GEAIGNYY and CDR2 EKD. CDR3 in amino acids: CACDPTTSPVVMYTDNLIF. The CDR3, as DNA: TGTGCCTGTGACCCCACTACTAGTCCTGTGGTAATGTACACCGATAACCTCATCTTT.

A few counts support this clone. TCRdb attributes to this sequence the protein of a much larger clone, which differs from the DNA translation at residue 6; a read error is likely, and the protein displayed is translated from the DNA. V usage is TRDV3 and J usage is TRDJ1, with TRDD3 matching over 7 bases. Germline V gene data show CDR1 as TVYSNPD and CDR2 as GDNSRS (reference sequence). The CDR3 loop spans 19 amino acids. The V and J ends lost 4 bases and 4 bases, in that order; junction bases with no gene match: 27. CDR3 amino acids: CASYFHLLGNYWGFDKLIF. CDR3 DNA sequence: TGTGCCTCCTACTTCCACCTCTTGGGGAATTACTGGGGCTTCGATAAACTCATCTTT.

This clone was recorded once. A far larger clone is only one base removed, so a read error is likely. Different DNA sequences within this sample yield the same CDR3. The V call is TRDV2, the J call TRDJ1; D is uncertain. CDR3 length: 15 residues. CDR1 and CDR2 (germline): GEAIGNYY, EKD. The germline V and J ends were trimmed by 0 bases and 0 bases, with 10 bases remaining between them. CDR3 protein: CACDTVGTDTDKLIF. In DNA, the CDR3 is TGTGCCTGTGACACCGTTGGGACAGACACCGATAAACTCATCTTT.

This clone appeared once. The chain recombines TRDV1 with TRDJ1; 11 bases match TRDD3. The CDR3 loop spans 24 amino acids. The V gene's germline CDR1 is TSWWSYY and CDR2 QGS. V shed 4 bases and J 3 bases; nucleotides not matched to a gene: 31. The CDR3 loop reads CALGAFSYVGTIFLLGDNADKLIF. The CDR3 nucleotides are TGTGCTCTTGGGGCGTTTTCCTACGTTGGAACTATTTTTTTACTGGGGGATAACGCCGATAAACTCATCTTT.

This clone is categorized as medium-sized. Other DNA sequences in the sample encode the same CDR3. The DNA for the CDR3 is TGTGCCTGTGACGGGGTGGGGAAGTACACCGATAAACTCATCTTT. Protein: CACDGVGKYTDKLIF. This chain uses TRDV2 with TRDJ1; D might be TRDD3 (5 bases). CDR1 is GEAIGNYY, CDR2 EKD, per germline. The CDR3 sequence is 15 residues long. Trimming took 3 bases from V and 0 from J, leaving 13 bases between them.

This clone was seen more than once but under ten times. TCRdb's protein and the translated DNA diverge at residue 19; the protein reported here is the translation of the DNA. The chain has TRDV2 and TRDJ1, with D perhaps matching TRDD3 (5 bases). CDR1 is GEAIGNYY, CDR2 EKD, per germline. CDR3 length: 21 residues. DNA for the CDR3: TGTGCCTGTGACACCGAATTTTACCGGACCGGACTGGAGAGCTACACCGATAAACCCATCTTT. It translates to CACDTEFYRTGLESYTDKPIF.

This clone was seen only a few times. Only one base separates this from a far larger clonotype, so it likely reflects a read error. This CDR3 is also generated by other DNA sequences in the sample. V is TRDV2 and J is TRDJ1; 10 positions match TRDD3. Germline V gene data show CDR1 as GEAIGNYY and CDR2 as EKD. This CDR3 has 15 residues. DNA of the CDR3: TGTGCCTGTGACAGACTGGGGGATTCCTCCGATAAGCTCATCTTT. It yields the protein CACDRLGDSSDKLIF.

This clone was found a few times. The same CDR3 also results from other DNA sequences found in this sample. V gene TRDV2 combines with J gene TRDJ3; D remains unclear. The CDR3 loop spans 18 amino acids. Germline V gene sequence: CDR1 GEAIGNYY, CDR2 EKD. Trimming took off 0 bases at V and 0 bases at J, with 11 bases between the two ends. The CDR3 loop reads CACDTGRAHSWDTRQMFF. For the CDR3, the DNA is TGTGCCTGTGACACCGGGAGGGCTCACTCCTGGGACACCCGACAGATGTTTTTC.

In this sample, this clone is medium-sized. This sequence joins TRDV2 and TRDJ2, with TRDD3 as a possible D gene (5 bases). This CDR3 is built from 19 residues. V was shortened by 1 base and J by 4 bases, with 24 bases between the two germline ends. In germline, CDR1 is GEAIGNYY, CDR2 EKD. The DNA of the CDR3 is TGTGCCTGTGACACAGTGGGAGATACCCCCCCGTTCTCGACAGCACAACTCTTCTTT. This sequence encodes CACDTVGDTPPFSTAQLFF.

As for this clone: It may be a read error: a sequence one base away is much more abundant. This rearrangement joins TRDV2 to TRDJ1; the match to TRDD3 covers 8 bases. Per germline, CDR1 GEAIGNYY and CDR2 EKD. This CDR3 comprises 19 residues. Losses at the gene ends were 3 bases for V and 0 bases for J; bases not matched to a gene: 17. The CDR3 sequence is CACDPILGGTLKYTDKLIF. The DNA for the CDR3 is TGTGCCTGTGACCCGATACTGGGGGGTACCCTCAAGTACACCGATAAACTCATCTTT.

As concerns this clone: A read error is likely here: a far larger clone is one base away. Different DNA sequences within this sample yield the same CDR3. The V gene is TRDV2, the J gene TRDJ1, with D perhaps matching TRDD1 (6 bases). From germline, CDR1 is GEAIGNYY and CDR2 EKD. The CDR3 is 23 amino acids. The ends were cut back, 3 bases at V and 3 bases at J, with 40 bases in the middle. The chain's CDR3 is CACDLVGGYGDLEIPLESDKLIF. The CDR3 DNA sequence: TGTGCCTGTGACCTCGTAGGAGGCTATGGGGACCTCGAAATACCCTTAGAATCCGATAAACTCATCTTT.

J is TRDJ1 and V is TRDV2, with D possibly being TRDD2 or TRDD3 (6 bases each). Germline V gene sequence: CDR1 GEAIGNYY, CDR2 EKD. This CDR3 is 19 amino acids long. With 0 bases removed from V and 0 bases from J, the gap between germline ends came to 22 bases. The DNA for the CDR3 is TGTGCCTGTGACACCTGCTCCTACGACAAACGGGGGAACACCGATAAACTCATCTTT. This codes for CACDTCSYDKRGNTDKLIF.

The rearrangement joins TRAV29/DV5 to TRDJ1, with D maybe TRDD3 (5 bases). The CDR3 sequence is 17 residues long. CDR1 is NSMFDY and CDR2 is ISSIKDK in the germline V gene. The V end was cut by 1 base, the J end by 0 bases, with 19 bases between. The DNA of the CDR3 is TGTGCAGCAAGCCTTATCCGGTTCCCGGGATACACCGATAAACTCATCTTT. Translated, it gives CAASLIRFPGYTDKLIF.

The gene calls are TRDV3 and TRDJ1, with 13 bases identical to TRDD3. V dropped 1 base and J dropped 0; count of bases not matched to a gene: 29. Looked up from germline, CDR1 is TVYSNPD and CDR2 is GDNSRS (reference sequence). This CDR3 region has 24 residues. The CDR3 DNA sequence: TGTGCCTTTAATCGGAAACCCACACTACGGGGACTGGGGGATACGCGGGGGAACACCGATAAACTCATCTTT. It encodes CAFNRKPTLRGLGDTRGNTDKLIF.

This clone was seen a few times. For this DNA, TCRdb reports the protein of a much larger clone, which diverges at residue 15, most likely from a read error; the protein presented here is translated directly from the DNA. The chain couples TRDV1 to TRDJ1, with D perhaps matching TRDD3 (6 bases). The CDR3 runs 22 residues. Between the trimmed V and J ends, which lost 0 bases and 0 bases, there was a span of 29 bases. CDR1 TSWWSYY and CDR2 QGS come from the germline V gene. The CDR3 spells CALGELVGSPNLVGVDTDKLIF. The CDR3 DNA sequence: TGTGCTCTTGGGGAACTAGTCGGTTCACCTAATCTGGTGGGGGTTGACACCGATAAACTCATCTTT.

The table lists this clone with a few counts. The translation of this DNA and the TCRdb protein of a much larger clone differ at residue 3, probably owing to a read error; the protein shown here is translated from the DNA. The rearrangement links TRDV1 to TRDJ2, with unresolved D. The germline V gene encodes CDR1 TSWWSYY and CDR2 QGS. The CDR3 is 21 residues long. The CDR3, as DNA: TGTGCTGTTGGGTCCCCGAAAACCCTTATCCTGATCAAAGCTTTGACAGCACAACTCTTCTTT. Its translation: CAVGSPKTLILIKALTAQLFF.

About this clone itself: A read error is the likely source, as a far larger clone sits one nucleotide away. The same CDR3 arises from other DNA sequences in this sample as well. V and J are TRDV1 and TRDJ1; 8 nucleotides line up with TRDD3. Trimming at V came to 3 bases and at J to 0 bases, leaving 24 bases not matched to a gene. The germline V gene encodes CDR1 TSWWSYY and CDR2 QGS. The CDR3 extends over 22 amino acids. The CDR3 loop is CALGELVGSPNLVGDDTDKLIF. The CDR3, as DNA: TGTGCTCTTGGGGAGCTAGTCGGTTCACCTAATCTGGTGGGGGATGACACCGATAAACTCATCTTT.

This clone was picked up a small number of times. A much larger clonotype is one base distant, so this may be a read error. The rearrangement joins TRDV2 to TRDJ1; 13 nucleotides match TRDD3. The ends lost 0 bases at V and 0 bases at J; junction bases unmatched: 12. The CDR3 has 20 amino acids. From germline, CDR1 is GEAIGNYY and CDR2 EKD. The CDR3 loop reads CACDTLGLGDTAFYTDKLIF. The DNA for the CDR3 is TGTGCCTGTGACACCCTGGGACTGGGGGATACGGCCTTTTACACCGATAAACTCATCTTT.